The sequence of this T cell receptor (beta chain) was determined in a study of T-cell reconstitution after alpha-beta-depleted transplantation in children. Per germline, CDR1 SQVTM and CDR2 ANQGSEA. This CDR3 has 14 residues. This clonotype was recorded at least ten times. Compared with germline, one end of the junction differs, possibly owing to a read error. Library preparation (for TCRbeta) was performed with unique molecular identifiers. TCRdb ran MiXCR on the PCR reads and lists one entry per CDR3 protein. This sample has 600,000 to 700,000 distinct CDR3 sequences, with roughly 17% found just once.

The clonotype was recovered from a human donor who donated a stem cell graft to a child with acute myeloid leukemia. Material: PBMCs from the stem cell graft donor, obtained from the stem cell graft. V usage is TRBV29-1 and J usage is TRBJ1-1; D gene uncertain. This CDR3 reads CSAARTGGNAEAFF. The CDR3 nucleotides read TGCAGCGCCGCTCGGACCGGAGGGAACGCTGAAGCTTTCTTT.